A single sample is the source of the 31 T cell receptor beta chains below, sequenced in a study of blood T cell repertoires in COVID-19. Data came from immunoSEQ multiplex PCR; TCRdb stores just in-frame clones and leaves some out. The sample includes about 150,000 clones, 84% of them seen just once. The specimen sequenced was peripheral blood. These receptors all stem from a woman between 45 and 60 years old in a cohort sampled during active or convalescent COVID-19.

The rearrangement uses TRBV6-2 or TRBV6-3 and TRBJ2-7; possibly TRBD2 for D (6 bases). V lost 4 bases and J 3 bases, leaving 13 bases between the germline ends. CDR1 MNHEY and CDR2 SVGEGT come from the germline V gene. This CDR3 is 14 amino acids long. The CDR3 DNA sequence: TGTGCCAGCAGTTCCATGACTAGTTTCTACGAGCAGTACTTC. This codes for CASSSMTSFYEQYF.

The rearrangement joins TRBV24-1 to TRBJ1-4; 10 positions match TRBD1. The V segment lost 5 bases and the J segment 4 bases; nucleotides outside the gene matches: 6. Germline CDR1 reads KGHDR; CDR2 reads SFDVKD. The length of the CDR3 is 16 residues. CDR3 nucleotides: TGTGCCACCAGTGGTCCGAGGGACAGGGGTAATGAAAAACTGTTTTTT. Protein: CATSGPRDRGNEKLFF.

The chain is built from TRBV19 and TRBJ1-5, with D unresolved. V lost 4 bases and J lost 4, with 14 bases in between. The CDR3 runs to 15 residues. Germline V CDR1 and CDR2: LNHDA, SQIVND (reference sequence). CDR3 nucleotide sequence: TGTGCCAGTAGTAAAGTCCAGTCGGGGAATCAGCCCCAGCATTTT. Protein: CASSKVQSGNQPQHF.

The CDR3 reads CASSLAGTGGAGANVLTF. The CDR3 DNA reads TGTGCCAGCAGCTTAGCAGGGACAGGGGGCGCTGGGGCCAACGTCCTGACTTTC. The V and J genes are TRBV7-8 and TRBJ2-6, with 12 bases matching TRBD1. Looked up from germline, CDR1 is SGHVS and CDR2 is FQNEAQ. There are 18 residues in the CDR3. V was clipped by 0 bases and J by 2 bases; unmatched bases: 2.

The rearrangement joins TRBV30 to TRBJ1-4; perhaps TRBD1 as D (6 bases). Germline V lookup: CDR1 GTSNPN, CDR2 SVGIG (reference sequence). V lost 1 base, J lost 0 bases, and 12 bases lay in between. This CDR3 contains 16 residues. CDR3 region: CAWSGQEAPTNEKLFF. In DNA form, the CDR3 reads TGTGCCTGGAGTGGACAGGAAGCCCCAACTAATGAAAAACTGTTTTTT.

The rearrangement uses TRBV6-5 and TRBJ2-7; TRBD1 might be the D (5 bases). V gave up 10 bases and J gave up 0 bases, with 13 bases separating them. Germline CDR1 reads MNHEY; CDR2 reads SVGAGI. This CDR3 comprises 13 residues. CDR3 protein: CATYRSSSYEQYF. CDR3 sequence (DNA): TGTGCCACGTACAGGTCAAGCTCCTACGAGCAGTACTTC.

The chain joins TRBV7-8 to TRBJ1-4, with TRBD1 as a possible D gene (5 bases). The V end lost 3 bases, the J end lost 0 bases, and 11 bases lay between the germline ends. The CDR3 loop spans 16 amino acids. Germline CDR1 is SGHVS and CDR2 is FQNEAQ. CDR3 residues: CASSFRWGATNEKLFF. The CDR3 bases are TGTGCCAGCAGCTTTAGGTGGGGCGCAACTAATGAAAAACTGTTTTTT.

The rearrangement joins TRBV9 to TRBJ1-2, with D maybe TRBD1 (5 bases). This CDR3 is 13 amino acids long. CDR1 is SGDLS, CDR2 YYNGEE, per germline. The V gene lost 0 bases and the J gene lost 4 bases, with 7 bases spanning the gap. CDR3 in amino acids: CASSVVGGYGYTF. The CDR3 DNA reads TGTGCCAGCAGCGTAGTCGGGGGCTATGGCTACACCTTC. The whole variable domain, filled in from reference TRBV9 and TRBJ1-2, reads DSGVTQTPKHLITATGQRVTLRCSPRSGDLSVYWYQQSLDQGLQFLIQYYNGEERAKGNILERFSAQQFPDLHSELNLSSLELGDSALYFCASSVVGGYGYTFGSGTRLTVV.

This chain joins TRBV10-3 and TRBJ1-1, with 9 bases that match TRBD1. This CDR3 is 15 amino acids long. Unmatched junction bases numbered 10, after V lost 7 bases and J lost 4 bases. Germline assignment: CDR1 ENHRY and CDR2 SYGVKD. For the CDR3, the DNA is TGTGCCATCAAGGCGAGCGACAGGGGGACCACTGAAGCTTTCTTT. This sequence encodes CAIKASDRGTTEAFF.

As for this clone: Other nucleotide sequences in the sample specify the same CDR3. V gene TRBV4-2 combines with J gene TRBJ1-1; D not resolved. The CDR3 has 14 residues. The V and J ends lost 2 bases and 1 base respectively, with 8 bases between them. Looked up from germline, CDR1 is LGHNA and CDR2 is YNFKEQ. CDR3 coding DNA: TGTGCCAGCAGCCAACCGACGGGGAACACTGAAGCTTTCTTT. Residues: CASSQPTGNTEAFF.

The V gene is TRBV19, the J gene TRBJ2-7; D gene uncertain. Trimming shortened V by 5 bases and J by 4 bases, and 6 bases separated the two germline ends. The CDR3 sequence is 11 residues long. CDR1 LNHDA and CDR2 SQIVND come from the germline V gene (reference sequence). CDR3 protein: CASSSRYEQYF. CDR3 DNA sequence: TGTGCCAGTAGTTCTAGGTACGAGCAGTACTTC.

Comment on this clone: The same CDR3 also results from other DNA sequences found in this sample. The rearrangement uses TRBV3-1 (or the pseudogene TRBV3-2) and TRBJ1-5; 11 bases are a match to TRBD1. Germline V CDR1 and CDR2: LGHDT, YNNKEL (reference sequence). J was trimmed by 6 bases and V by 4 bases; bases with no gene match: 5. The CDR3 totals 15 residues. This chain's CDR3 is CASSPGTGGGQPQHF. The CDR3 DNA follows: TGTGCCAGCAGCCCCGGGACAGGGGGAGGTCAGCCCCAGCATTTT.

This clone was seen only a few times. The rearrangement joins TRBV7-8 to TRBJ2-7; D is ambiguous. Trimming removed 1 base at V and 0 bases at J, with 16 bases between. CDR3 length: 17 residues. Germline V gene lookup returns CDR1 SGHVS and CDR2 FQNEAQ. The CDR3 reads CASSLDGSFSSSYEQYF. CDR3 nucleotide sequence: TGTGCCAGCAGCTTAGATGGGTCGTTCTCTAGCTCCTACGAGCAGTACTTC.

The J gene is TRBJ2-7, the V gene TRBV13, with 10 bases fitting TRBD1. The CDR3 runs 15 residues. Germline assignment: CDR1 PRHDT and CDR2 FYEKMQ (reference sequence). Trimming took 5 bases from V and 7 from J; bases not matched to a gene: 11. The CDR3 bases are TGTGCCAGCAGCCCGAAGGGACAGGGGAGTTGGGAGCAGTACTTC. This encodes CASSPKGQGSWEQYF.

This chain links TRBV29-1 with TRBJ1-2; D is perhaps TRBD1 (6 bases). CDR1 is SQVTM, CDR2 ANQGSEA, per germline. Trimming shortened V by 7 bases and J by 6 bases, and 15 bases separated the two germline ends. The CDR3 runs 12 residues. This CDR3 reads CSAQQGGHGYTF. The CDR3 bases are TGCAGCGCCCAACAGGGCGGACATGGCTACACCTTC.

This clone was picked up a small number of times. The rearrangement joins TRBV7-3 to TRBJ2-7; the match to TRBD2 covers 10 bases. The trim removed 1 base at V and 4 bases at J, leaving 7 bases unmatched. Germline lookup yields CDR1 SGHTA and CDR2 FQGTGA. CDR3 length: 16 residues. CDR3 amino acids: CASSLIPSGGFYEQYF. The CDR3 bases are TGTGCCAGCAGCTTAATCCCTAGCGGGGGATTTTACGAGCAGTACTTC.

The V and J genes are TRBV9 and TRBJ2-6, with TRBD2 identical over 7 bases. Per the germline V gene, CDR1 is SGDLS and CDR2 is YYNGEE. CDR3 length equals 16 residues. The J segment lost 2 bases and the V segment lost 0 bases, leaving 2 bases of the junction unmatched. The CDR3 DNA reads TGTGCCAGCAGCGTAGGTCGGGGGGCTGGGGCCAACGTCCTGACTTTC. Protein sequence: CASSVGRGAGANVLTF.

This clone occurred once. The chain recombines TRBV19 with TRBJ1-4; 7 bases agree with TRBD1. The germline V gene has CDR1 LNHDA and CDR2 SQIVND (reference sequence). Germline trimming cut 4 bases from V and 6 bases from J; bases unmatched to any gene: 14. The CDR3 is made up of 17 amino acids. The CDR3 spells CASSTGTDFRGYEKLFF. CDR3 nucleotides: TGTGCCAGTAGTACGGGGACAGATTTTAGAGGGTATGAAAAACTGTTTTTT. The variable domain in full, completed from reference TRBV19 and TRBJ1-4, reads DGGITQSPKYLFRKEGQNVTLSCEQNLNHDAMYWYRQDPGQGLRLIYYSQIVNDFQKGDIAEGYSVSREKKESFPLTVTSAQKNPTAFYLCASSTGTDFRGYEKLFFGSGTQLSVL.

This clone was seen once. The chain links TRBV4-3 to TRBJ2-2, with TRBD2 as a possible D gene (6 bases). The germline gives CDR1 LGHNA, CDR2 YSLEER. This CDR3 region has 17 residues. V dropped 4 bases and J dropped 0 bases, with 15 bases sitting between them. The CDR3 region has the DNA TGCGCCAGCAGCCCACCACTAGCACCGACGAACACCGGGGAGCTGTTTTTT. This translates into CASSPPLAPTNTGELFF.

This clone was recorded only once. The chain links TRBV2 to TRBJ1-2; D call uncertain. V was pared by 5 bases and J by 8 bases, with 15 bases between. Germline V gene lookup returns CDR1 SNHLY and CDR2 FYNNEI. The CDR3 spans 13 residues. CDR3 coding DNA: TGTGCCAGCAGTCCTCGGGATCTCTACGGCTACACCTTC. This gives the protein CASSPRDLYGYTF. The variable domain in full, completed from reference TRBV2 and TRBJ1-2, reads EPEVTQTPSHQVTQMGQEVILRCVPISNHLYFYWYRQILGQKVEFLVSFYNNEISEKSEIFDDQFSVERPDGSNFTLKIRSTKLEDSAMYFCASSPRDLYGYTFGSGTRLTVV.

The rearrangement uses TRBV7-2 and TRBJ1-2; maybe TRBD1 (5 bases). The ends were cut back, 3 bases at V and 8 bases at J, with 16 bases in the middle. Germline CDR1 SGHTA, CDR2 FQGNSA. This CDR3 spans 14 amino acids. CDR3 residues: CASSFQRGLGGYTF. In DNA form, the CDR3 reads TGTGCCAGCAGCTTTCAACGGGGGTTGGGGGGCTACACCTTC.

This chain joins TRBV19 and TRBJ1-1; 9 nucleotides align to TRBD1. The J segment lost 2 bases and the V segment lost 8 bases, leaving 6 bases of the junction unmatched. CDR3 length: 14 residues. The V gene's germline CDR1 is LNHDA and CDR2 SQIVND (reference sequence). The CDR3 here is CASQGQGYNTEAFF. DNA for the CDR3: TGTGCCAGTCAGGGACAGGGCTATAACACTGAAGCTTTCTTT.

This clone was found a few times. V is TRBV7-3 and J is TRBJ2-1, with 11 bases fitting TRBD2. The CDR3 runs to 17 residues. CDR1 is SGHTA, CDR2 FQGTGA, per germline. Unmatched junction bases numbered 7, after V lost 2 bases and J lost 4 bases. The CDR3 here is CASSLDWTSGLYNEQFF. The CDR3 nucleotides read TGTGCCAGCAGCTTAGATTGGACTAGCGGGCTTTACAATGAGCAGTTCTTC.

This chain connects TRBV4-1 to TRBJ1-6, with 8 bases aligning to TRBD1. V was clipped by 1 base and J by 5 bases; unmatched bases: 4. CDR3 length: 16 residues. Looked up from germline, CDR1 is MGHRA and CDR2 is YSYEKL. CDR3 sequence: CASSQGGQGDNSPLHF. The CDR3 DNA reads as TGCGCCAGCAGCCAAGGAGGACAGGGCGATAATTCACCCCTCCACTTT.

The rearrangement uses TRBV7-2 and TRBJ1-1; no definite D call. The CDR3 consists of 15 residues. V lost 5 bases to trimming and J lost 2 bases, with 15 bases between them. Germline V gene lookup returns CDR1 SGHTA and CDR2 FQGNSA. The DNA of the CDR3 is TGTGCCAGCAGCCCAACAGTTCTCCTAAACACTGAAGCTTTCTTT. Translation: CASSPTVLLNTEAFF.

This clone is deemed medium-sized (0.01 to 0.1%). The chain uses TRBV10-3 and TRBJ1-3; D possibly corresponds to TRBD1 (6 bases). V lost 3 bases and J lost 4, with 16 bases in between. The CDR3 is 16 residues long. Looked up from germline, CDR1 is ENHRY and CDR2 is SYGVKD. For the CDR3, the DNA is TGTGCCATCAGTGAAGGTGGGGGGGCTGGAGGAAACACCATATATTTT. Protein product: CAISEGGGAGGNTIYF.

This clone was counted many times. The rearrangement uses TRBV4-3 and TRBJ1-1; D gene unclear. CDR1 and CDR2 from the germline V gene are LGHNA and YSLEER. V lost 0 bases and J 1 base, leaving 15 bases between the germline ends. The CDR3 spans 17 residues. CDR3 nucleotides: TGCGCCAGCAGCCAAGATGGGGAGGTGGCAGCGAACACTGAAGCTTTCTTT. Protein product: CASSQDGEVAANTEAFF.

V gene TRBV19 combines with J gene TRBJ1-6, with TRBD1 matching over 7 bases. CDR1 and CDR2 from the germline V gene are LNHDA and SQIVND (reference sequence). The CDR3 runs 16 residues. Trimming took 5 bases from V and 6 from J; bases not matched to a gene: 10. CDR3 sequence reads: CASSSEPGQINSPLHF. CDR3 in DNA: TGTGCCAGTAGTTCCGAACCGGGACAGATTAATTCACCCCTCCACTTT.

The rearrangement uses TRBV3-1 (or the pseudogene TRBV3-2) and TRBJ2-1, with 9 positions matching TRBD1. Germline values: CDR1 LGHDT, CDR2 YNNKEL (reference sequence). V was pared by 3 bases and J by 5 bases, with 5 bases of the junction left unmatched. This CDR3 is 15 amino acids long. The CDR3 reads CASSQAGTGHNEQFF. Here the CDR3 DNA reads TGTGCCAGCAGCCAGGCCGGGACAGGGCACAATGAGCAGTTCTTC.

The chain couples TRBV15 to TRBJ1-1, with 8 bases lining up with TRBD1. The CDR3 runs to 14 residues. Germline loops: CDR1 LNHNV, CDR2 YYDKDF (reference sequence). V was clipped by 9 bases and J by 5 bases; unmatched bases: 11. CDR3 coding DNA: TGTGCCACGGCTCGGGACAGGAAGACTACTGAAGCTTTCTTT. It is translated as CATARDRKTTEAFF.

The J gene is TRBJ1-5, the V gene TRBV21-1; TRBD1, as called in the table, went unchecked against the DNA. TRBV21-1 is a known pseudogene. This CDR3 is built from 15 residues. CDR3 sequence: CASSKRTDSNQPQHF. As DNA, the CDR3 is TGTGCCAGCAGCAAAAGGACAGATAGCAATCAGCCCCAGCATTTT.